The 13 T cell receptor beta chains given below trace back to one sample, sequenced in a study of cytomegalovirus exposure and HLA in healthy donors. 60 Vbeta and 13 Jbeta primers were used in PCR. Clones were read by immunoSEQ multiplex PCR, and TCRdb kept only the in-frame ones, dropping some. The sample has hundreds of thousands of clones; 77% are singletons. Sequencing was carried out using PBMCs. These receptors all stem from an older woman in good health and CMV-seropositive.

CDR3 bases: TGCGCCAGCAGCTTGCTCGCTAGCGGGATCGACGAGCAGTACTTC. Translation: CASSLLASGIDEQYF. The V call is TRBV5-1, the J call TRBJ2-7; TRBD2 matches 9 bases. Unmatched junction bases numbered 7, after V lost 1 base and J lost 5 bases. There are 15 residues in the CDR3. In germline, CDR1 is SGHRS, CDR2 YFSETQ.

The V and J genes are TRBV15 and TRBJ1-2; no firm D call. Trimming shortened V by 1 base and J by 7 bases, and 10 bases separated the two germline ends. This CDR3 has 13 amino acids. Germline V gives CDR1 LNHNV, CDR2 YYDKDF (reference sequence). CDR3 nucleotide sequence: TGTGCCACCAGCAGAGTAGAGGGTCTTGGCTACACCTTC. This encodes CATSRVEGLGYTF.

V is TRBV5-4 and J is TRBJ2-2, with D tentatively TRBD1 (6 bases). Trimming shortened V by 0 bases and J by 6 bases, and 15 bases separated the two germline ends. CDR1 is SGHNT, CDR2 YYREEE, per germline (reference sequence). The CDR3 is 16 residues long. CDR3 DNA: TGTGCCAGCAGCTTGGGGGGGCCAGGTGAAGCCGGGGAGCTGTTTTTT. Amino acid sequence: CASSLGGPGEAGELFF.

V and J are TRBV6-5 and TRBJ2-7; tentative D call: TRBD1 (7 bases). CDR1 and CDR2 (germline): MNHEY, SVGAGI. There are 15 residues in the CDR3. V was clipped by 5 bases and J by 0 bases, with 14 bases between them. In DNA, the CDR3 is TGTGCCAGCAGTCCCAGGGGGACTCTCTCCTACGAGCAGTACTTC. Residues: CASSPRGTLSYEQYF.

The chain is built from TRBV2 and TRBJ2-5, with 10 bases identical to TRBD2. Germline loops: CDR1 SNHLY, CDR2 FYNNEI. V trimming: 4 bases; J trimming: 1 base; junction bases outside the gene matches: 3. The CDR3 extends over 15 amino acids. This CDR3 is CASSAGTSVQETQYF. CDR3 nucleotides: TGTGCCAGCAGTGCTGGGACTAGCGTCCAAGAGACCCAGTACTTC.

The chain joins TRBV30 to TRBJ2-2, with 11 bases identical to TRBD2. This CDR3 region has 14 residues. Germline loops: CDR1 GTSNPN, CDR2 SVGIG (reference sequence). V shed 7 bases and J 6 bases; nucleotides not matched to a gene: 7. For the CDR3, the DNA is TGTGCCTTTTCCCGACTAGCGGGACCCGGGGAGCTGTTTTTT. Residues: CAFSRLAGPGELFF.

This chain joins TRBV5-1 and TRBJ2-2, with TRBD1 identical over 10 bases. The J segment lost 4 bases and the V segment lost 4 bases, leaving 4 bases of the junction unmatched. The CDR3 length is 15 residues. Per germline, CDR1 SGHRS and CDR2 YFSETQ. Here the CDR3 reads CASSRDRGPTGELFF. For the CDR3, the DNA is TGCGCCAGCAGCCGGGACAGGGGCCCCACCGGGGAGCTGTTTTTT.

The chain couples TRBV6-6 to TRBJ1-3, with TRBD1 identical over 9 bases. Germline CDR1 and CDR2: MNHNY and SVGAGI (reference sequence). This CDR3 is built from 13 residues. The trim removed 8 bases at V and 4 bases at J, leaving 3 bases unmatched. Here the CDR3 DNA reads TGTGCCAGCGGGACAGGGATCGGAAACACCATATATTTT. Encoded protein: CASGTGIGNTIYF.

This sequence joins TRBV5-1 and TRBJ2-3, with D possibly being TRBD2 (6 bases). Germline CDR1 SGHRS, CDR2 YFSETQ. Trimming took off 7 bases at V and 0 bases at J, with 15 bases between the two ends. This CDR3 is built from 15 residues. CDR3 bases: TGCGCCAGCGCTTTAGCGGACTCTAGCACAGATACGCAGTATTTT. Its protein is CASALADSSTDTQYF.

The chain has TRBV7-2 and TRBJ2-7, with TRBD1 identical over 8 bases. The CDR3 loop spans 12 amino acids. Germline V gene lookup returns CDR1 SGHTA and CDR2 FQGNSA. The V gene end was trimmed by 5 bases and the J gene end by 6 bases; junction bases not matched to a gene: 3. The CDR3 sequence is CASSPQGGEQYF. The CDR3 DNA sequence: TGTGCCAGCAGCCCACAGGGGGGCGAGCAGTACTTC.

The gene calls are TRBV19 and TRBJ1-1, with D possibly matching TRBD1 (6 bases). CDR1 and CDR2 (germline): LNHDA, SQIVND (reference sequence). Trimming removed 11 bases at V and 0 bases at J, with 16 bases between. The CDR3 has 14 residues. CDR3 nucleotides: TGTGCCTCCTCGTCCGGGACATTGAACACTGAAGCTTTCTTT. Its translation: CASSSGTLNTEAFF.

This chain uses TRBV19 with TRBJ1-1, with 8 bases matching TRBD1. Germline V gene lookup returns CDR1 LNHDA and CDR2 SQIVND (reference sequence). The CDR3 contains 14 residues. The V and J ends lost 2 bases and 6 bases, in that order; junction bases with no gene match: 5. The DNA for the CDR3 is TGTGCCAGTAGTATATCAGGGACAGGAGCTGAAGCTTTCTTT. It translates to CASSISGTGAEAFF.

This clone has a handful of counts. The genes are TRBV30 and TRBJ2-5; 11 bases line up with TRBD2. V was pared by 4 bases and J by 2 bases, with 9 bases of the junction left unmatched. Germline-derived CDR1 and CDR2 are GTSNPN and SVGIG (reference sequence). This CDR3 has 16 amino acids. CDR3 nucleotides: TGTGCCTGGACCAGAGGGGTAGCGGGGGGGCAAGAGACCCAGTACTTC. Its translation: CAWTRGVAGGQETQYF.